The rows below give T cell receptor beta chains drawn from one sample of a study of blood T cell repertoires in COVID-19. Assay: immunoSEQ multiplex PCR; the TCRdb copy retains only in-frame clones and omits some. The sample contains about 40,000 clones, about four fifths of which appear only once. Source material: peripheral blood. The origin of the receptors is a woman aged 55-69 years with acute or convalescent COVID-19. CDR3s include the opening cysteine and the closing phenylalanine or tryptophan. The order of the fields is V gene, J gene, clone size, D gene, CDR3 DNA, CDR3 protein. The D gene is left open where the match is weak. Some rows mark clone size as missing; the rest say once, few, many or name a class of expanded clone.

>TRBV19|TRBJ2-1|.|.
.
CASTSDYRRVDEQFF
>TRBV5-1|TRBJ2-1|.|.
TGCGCCAGCAGCTTGAGCGGGACACGGAACAATGAGCAGTTCTTC
CASSLSGTRNNEQFF
>TRBV29-1|TRBJ2-7|.|.
TGCAGCGTTGATACCGGGTACTCCTACGAGCAGTACTTC
CSVDTGYSYEQYF
>TRBV30|TRBJ1-2|once|TRBD1
TGTGCCTGGAGTACGACAGGGCGTTATGGCTACACCTTC
CAWSTTGRYGYTF
>TRBV5-1|TRBJ2-2|few|.
TGCGCCAGCAGCTTGGAGCGGAGGGCCACCGGGGAGCTGTTTTTT
CASSLERRATGELFF
>TRBV13|TRBJ1-1|.|.
TGTGCCAGCAGCTTAGAGCGCAGGGGAACTGAAGCTTTCTTT
CASSLERRGTEAFF
>TRBV7-6|TRBJ2-1|once|.
TGTGCCAGCAGCTTAGGGGCGCTCCGGGGTTCATACAATGAGCAGTTCTTC
CASSLGALRGSYNEQFF
>TRBV19|TRBJ1-3|.|.
TGTGCCAGTGACTCAGGGGACGCTGGAAACACCATATATTTT
CASDSGDAGNTIYF
>TRBV7-6|TRBJ2-2|.|.
TGTGCCAGCAGCCAGGGGACAACCCCCACCGGGGAGCTGTTTTTT
CASSQGTTPTGELFF
>TRBV20-1|TRBJ2-5|.|.
TGCAGTGCCGTCCAGGGAGAGACCCAGTACTTC
CSAVQGETQYF
>TRBV28|TRBJ2-5|.|.
TGTGCTTCCGGAAGGGGCAATAGAGAGACCCAGTACTTC
CASGRGNRETQYF
>TRBV11-2|TRBJ2-7|.|TRBD1
TGTGCCAGCAGGAAATTACAGGGGTCCTACGAGCAGTACTTC
CASRKLQGSYEQYF
>TRBV18|TRBJ2-7|.|TRBD2
TGTGCCAGCTCACCGCCCGGCGGGAGAAGCGACGAGCAGTACTTC
CASSPPGGRSDEQYF
>TRBV6-5|TRBJ1-1|.|TRBD1
TGTGCCAGCAGCCGGACAGGGAGGAACACTGAAGCTTTCTTT
CASSRTGRNTEAFF
>TRBV5-6|TRBJ1-3|few|.
TGTGCCAGCAGCTGGGCAGCTGGAAACACCATATATTTT
CASSWAAGNTIYF
>TRBV3-1/TRBV3-2|TRBJ1-2|.|.
TGTGCCAGCACCCAAAGGGGAAATGGCTACACCTTC
CASTQRGNGYTF
>TRBV5-4|TRBJ2-2|.|.
TGTGCCAGCAGCCGACCGGGGGGCGAAGACACCGGGGAGCTGTTTTTT
CASSRPGGEDTGELFF
>TRBV2|TRBJ1-5|.|TRBD1
TGTGCCAGCAGTACCGGACAGGGTAGTCAGCCCCAGCATTTT
CASSTGQGSQPQHF
>TRBV21-1|TRBJ1-2|few|.
TGTGCCAGCAGCAAAGGTCAGAGGGACAGGCAAAATACAACTAACTATGGCTACACCTTC
CASSKGQRDRQNTTNYGYTF
>TRBV19|TRBJ2-7|.|.
TGTGCCAGTAGTATCACAGGGATATCCTACGAGCAGTACTTC
CASSITGISYEQYF
>TRBV6-6|TRBJ1-1|.|TRBD1
TGTGCCAGCAGTTACAGCCCAGGGGGCTCGGAAGCTTTCTTT
CASSYSPGGSEAFF
>TRBV12-3/TRBV12-4|TRBJ2-7|.|.
TGTGCCAGCAGCCGGGGGGCTCACGAGCAGTACTTC
CASSRGAHEQYF
>TRBV6-5|TRBJ1-1|.|.
TGTGCCAGCAGAGGACAGCCGAACACTGAAGCTTTCTTT
CASRGQPNTEAFF
>TRBV28|TRBJ1-5|.|.
TGTGCCAGCAGTCCGGGAACCTATAGCAATCAGCCCCAGCATTTT
CASSPGTYSNQPQHF
>TRBV2|TRBJ1-1|.|TRBD1
TGTGCCAGCAGCCTCAGGGGGCAGGGTGAAGCTTTCTTT
CASSLRGQGEAFF
>TRBV6-5|TRBJ1-2|.|.
TGTGCCAGCAGTCCCCGTATCGACACAGGGTATGGCTACACCTTC
CASSPRIDTGYGYTF
>TRBV7-3|TRBJ1-6|once|.
TGTGCCAGCTCCCAAGTAGGGGGGGAATCACCCCTCCACTTT
CASSQVGGESPLHF
>TRBV6-6|TRBJ1-1|few|.
TGTGCCAGCAGTTACTCGTCGGGGGGAGCTTTCTTT
CASSYSSGGAFF
>TRBV7-6|TRBJ1-6|once|.
TGTGCCAGCAGCTTAGAGAGGTCCTTAGATTCACCCCTCCACTTT
CASSLERSLDSPLHF
>TRBV30|TRBJ2-5|.|.
TGTGCCTGCGACCGGGAGCAAGAGACCCAGTACTTC
CACDREQETQYF
>TRBV2|TRBJ2-1|.|.
TGTGCCAGCATGACAGATGCTAGCTCCTACAATGAGCAGTTCTTC
CASMTDASSYNEQFF
>TRBV5-6|TRBJ2-7|.|.
TGTGCCAGCAGCTTAATCAGAGACAGGTCCTCCTACGAGCAGTACTTC
CASSLIRDRSSYEQYF
>TRBV2|TRBJ2-6|.|.
TGTGCCAGCAGTGTCCCTTATGCTGGGGCCAACGTCCTGACTTTC
CASSVPYAGANVLTF
>TRBV7-2|TRBJ2-7|.|.
TGTGCCAGCAGCCCGGTACAGGGAGCCTACGAGCAGTACTTC
CASSPVQGAYEQYF
>TRBV6-6|TRBJ2-1|.|TRBD2
TGTGCCAGCAGTACCAAGCGGGGACGCGCGAATGAGCAGTTCTTC
CASSTKRGRANEQFF
>TRBV6-5|TRBJ2-3|.|TRBD2
TGTGCCAGCAGTTACTCCCTAGCGGGAGCAGGAGATACGCAGTATTTT
CASSYSLAGAGDTQYF
>TRBV28|TRBJ1-6|.|.
TGTGCCAGCAGACCAGGGTTCGGTAATTCACCCCTCCACTTT
CASRPGFGNSPLHF
>TRBV28|TRBJ2-7|.|TRBD1
TGTGCCTGCGGACAGGGCGTCTACGAGCAGTACTTC
CACGQGVYEQYF
>TRBV7-9|TRBJ2-6|.|.
TGTGCCAGCAGCTTATATGCGGGGGCCAACGTCCTGACTTTC
CASSLYAGANVLTF
>TRBV13|TRBJ2-2|.|.
TGTGCCAGCAGCCCCCAGCGGAGGAACACCGGGGAGCTGTTTTTT
CASSPQRRNTGELFF
>TRBV29-1|TRBJ1-1|.|TRBD1
TGCAGCGTTGAGCCGGGACAGATGGGAACTGAAGCTTTCTTT
CSVEPGQMGTEAFF
>TRBV3-1/TRBV3-2|TRBJ2-3|.|TRBD2
TGTGCCAGCAGCCAAGAACGACTAGCGGCCACAGATACGCAGTATTTT
CASSQERLAATDTQYF
>TRBV6-6|TRBJ2-7|.|TRBD2
TGTGCCAGCTCCGGGGGGGGGTTCCCCTACGAGCAGTACTTC
CASSGGGFPYEQYF
>TRBV3-1/TRBV3-2|TRBJ1-1|.|.
TGTGCCAGCAGCCAAGTAGGCGGCAGCTCTGAAGCTTTCTTT
CASSQVGGSSEAFF
>TRBV2|TRBJ1-2|once|TRBD1
TGTGCCAGCAGAGCTGAGGGACAGGGAATCTATGGCTACACCTTC
CASRAEGQGIYGYTF
>TRBV19|TRBJ2-1|.|.
TGTGCCAGTACACACGGGAGCCGCTACAATGAGCAGTTCTTC
CASTHGSRYNEQFF
>TRBV5-4|TRBJ1-1|.|TRBD1
TGTGCCAGCAGCCTCCAGGGGGTGAGGAACACTGAAGCTTTCTTT
CASSLQGVRNTEAFF
>TRBV28|TRBJ2-5|.|.
TGTGCCAGCAGCCCAGGGAAGGGAGAGACCCAGTACTTC
CASSPGKGETQYF
>TRBV6-5|TRBJ2-4|.|TRBD1
TGTGCCAGCAGTACCGGGGGACAGGGCTACATTCAGTACTTC
CASSTGGQGYIQYF
>TRBV28|TRBJ1-5|.|TRBD1
TGTGCCAGCTGTAGGGACAGCAGCAATCAGCCCCAGCATTTT
CASCRDSSNQPQHF
>TRBV6-6|TRBJ1-5|.|.
TGTGCCAGCAGTTACGCAGAGGGCAATCAGCCCCAGCATTTT
CASSYAEGNQPQHF
>TRBV9|TRBJ2-7|.|TRBD2
TGTGCCAGCAGCCCCTCAGGGACTAGCGGCTCCTACGAGCAGTACTTC
CASSPSGTSGSYEQYF
>TRBV28|TRBJ2-1|.|TRBD1
TGTGCCAGCAGTCTCCCCGGACAGGGGGCGATTAGCTCCTACAATGAGCAGTTCTTC
CASSLPGQGAISSYNEQFF
>TRBV28|TRBJ1-3|.|.
TGTGCCAGCAGTTTAATTATCCGGAACACCATATATTTT
CASSLIIRNTIYF